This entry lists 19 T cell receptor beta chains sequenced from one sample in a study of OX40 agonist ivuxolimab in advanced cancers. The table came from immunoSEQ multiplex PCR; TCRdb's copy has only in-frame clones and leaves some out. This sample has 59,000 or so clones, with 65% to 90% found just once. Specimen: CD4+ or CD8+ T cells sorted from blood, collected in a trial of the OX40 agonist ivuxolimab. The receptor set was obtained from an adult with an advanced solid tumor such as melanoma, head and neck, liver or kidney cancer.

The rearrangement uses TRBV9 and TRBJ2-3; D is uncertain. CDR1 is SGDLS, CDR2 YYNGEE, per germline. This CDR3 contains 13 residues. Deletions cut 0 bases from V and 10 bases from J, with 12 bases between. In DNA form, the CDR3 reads TGTGCCAGCAGCGTAGTAGTGAGTGGTCCGCAGTATTTT. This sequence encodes CASSVVVSGPQYF.

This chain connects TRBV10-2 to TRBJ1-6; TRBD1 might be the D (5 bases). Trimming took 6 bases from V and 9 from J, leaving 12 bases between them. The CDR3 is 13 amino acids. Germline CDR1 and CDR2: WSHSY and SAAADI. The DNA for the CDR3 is TGCGCCAGCAGCGGGCAGGGAGGTTCACCCCTCCACTTT. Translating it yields CASSGQGGSPLHF.

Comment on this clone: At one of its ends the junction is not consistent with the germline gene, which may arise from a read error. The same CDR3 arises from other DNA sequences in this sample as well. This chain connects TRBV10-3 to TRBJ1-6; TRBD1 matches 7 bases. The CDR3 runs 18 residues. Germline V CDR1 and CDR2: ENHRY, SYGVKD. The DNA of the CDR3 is TGTGCCATCAGTGAATTCGGACAGGCGAGCGACTATAATTCGCCCCTCCACTTT. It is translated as CAISEFGQASDYNSPLHF.

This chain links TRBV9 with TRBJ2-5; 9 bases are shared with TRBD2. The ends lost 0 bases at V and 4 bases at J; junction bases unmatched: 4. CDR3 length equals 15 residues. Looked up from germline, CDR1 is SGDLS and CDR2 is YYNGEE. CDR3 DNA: TGTGCCAGCAGCGTAGGGGCGGGGGGGCCAGAGACCCAGTACTTC. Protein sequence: CASSVGAGGPETQYF.

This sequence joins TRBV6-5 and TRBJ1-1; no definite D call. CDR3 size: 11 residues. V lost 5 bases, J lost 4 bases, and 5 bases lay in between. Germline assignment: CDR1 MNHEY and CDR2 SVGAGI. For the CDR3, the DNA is TGTGCCAGCAGTCGGGGCACTGAAGCTTTCTTT. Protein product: CASSRGTEAFF.

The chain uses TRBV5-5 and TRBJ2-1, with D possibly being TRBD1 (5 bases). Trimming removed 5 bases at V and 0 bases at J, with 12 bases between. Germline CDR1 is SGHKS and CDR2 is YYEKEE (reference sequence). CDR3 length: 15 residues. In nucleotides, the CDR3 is TGTGCCAGCAGACGCAGGGATAGCTCCTACAATGAGCAGTTCTTC. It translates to CASRRRDSSYNEQFF.

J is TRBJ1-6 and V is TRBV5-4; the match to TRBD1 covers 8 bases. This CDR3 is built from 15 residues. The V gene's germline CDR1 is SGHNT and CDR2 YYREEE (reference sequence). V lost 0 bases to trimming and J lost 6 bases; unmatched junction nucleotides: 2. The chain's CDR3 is CASSLVTGANSPLHF. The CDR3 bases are TGTGCCAGCAGCTTGGTGACAGGGGCTAATTCACCCCTCCACTTT.

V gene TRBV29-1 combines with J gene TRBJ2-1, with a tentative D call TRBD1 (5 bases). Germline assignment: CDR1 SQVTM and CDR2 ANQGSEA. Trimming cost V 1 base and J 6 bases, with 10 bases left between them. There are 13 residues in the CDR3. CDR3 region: CSVEGTISNEQFF. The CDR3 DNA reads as TGCAGCGTTGAAGGGACAATTAGCAATGAGCAGTTCTTC.

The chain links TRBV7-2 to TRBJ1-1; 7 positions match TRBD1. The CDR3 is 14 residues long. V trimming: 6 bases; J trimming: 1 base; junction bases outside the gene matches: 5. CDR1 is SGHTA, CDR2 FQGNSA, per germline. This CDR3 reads CASRRGGSNTEAFF. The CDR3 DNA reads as TGTGCCAGCAGGCGAGGGGGCTCGAACACTGAAGCTTTCTTT.

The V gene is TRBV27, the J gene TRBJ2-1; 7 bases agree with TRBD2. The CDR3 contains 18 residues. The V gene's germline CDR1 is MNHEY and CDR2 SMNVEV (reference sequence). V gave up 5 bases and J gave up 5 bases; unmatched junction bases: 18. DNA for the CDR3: TGTGCCAGCAGTCGCCTAGCGGAAATCCTATCTAGGGACAATGAGCAGTTCTTC. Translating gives CASSRLAEILSRDNEQFF.

The CDR3 region is CASSYSGQGKGTEAFF. The DNA of the CDR3 is TGTGCCAGCAGTTACTCTGGACAGGGCAAAGGGACTGAAGCTTTCTTT. The chain couples TRBV6-6 to TRBJ1-1; 8 bases are shared with TRBD1. V shed 0 bases and J 5 bases; nucleotides not matched to a gene: 8. This CDR3 comprises 16 residues. CDR1 and CDR2 from the germline V gene are MNHNY and SVGAGI (reference sequence).

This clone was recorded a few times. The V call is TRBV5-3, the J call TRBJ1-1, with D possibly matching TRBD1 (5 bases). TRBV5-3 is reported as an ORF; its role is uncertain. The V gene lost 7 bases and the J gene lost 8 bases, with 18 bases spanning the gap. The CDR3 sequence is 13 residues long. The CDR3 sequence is CARRVQGMREAFF. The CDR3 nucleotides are TGTGCCAGACGAGTGCAGGGTATGCGAGAAGCTTTCTTT.

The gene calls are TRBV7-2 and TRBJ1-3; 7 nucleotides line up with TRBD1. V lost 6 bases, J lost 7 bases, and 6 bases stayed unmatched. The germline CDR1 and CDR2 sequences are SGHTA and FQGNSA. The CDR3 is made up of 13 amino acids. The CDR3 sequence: CASSSGGWNTIYF. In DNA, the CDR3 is TGTGCCAGCAGTTCAGGGGGGTGGAACACCATATATTTT.

The CDR3 region has the DNA TGTGCCAGCAGAACAACAGGGTCCGCCAAAAACATTCAGTACTTC. This translates into CASRTTGSAKNIQYF. This sequence joins TRBV6-1 and TRBJ2-4; possible D gene TRBD1, 6 bases. There are 15 residues in the CDR3. V lost 6 bases to trimming and J lost 1 base, with 13 bases between them. CDR1 and CDR2 (germline): MNHNS, SASEGT.

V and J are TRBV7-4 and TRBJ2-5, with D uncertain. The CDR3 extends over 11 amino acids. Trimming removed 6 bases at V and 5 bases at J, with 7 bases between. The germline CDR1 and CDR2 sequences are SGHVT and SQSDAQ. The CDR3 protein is CASSSSETQYF. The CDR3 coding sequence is TGTGCCAGCAGTTCCTCCGAGACCCAGTACTTC.

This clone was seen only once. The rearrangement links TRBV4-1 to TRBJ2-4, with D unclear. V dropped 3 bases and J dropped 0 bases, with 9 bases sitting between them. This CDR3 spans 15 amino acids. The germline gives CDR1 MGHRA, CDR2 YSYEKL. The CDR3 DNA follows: TGCGCCAGCAGCCAGGGCCTGGTAGCCAAAAACATTCAGTACTTC. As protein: CASSQGLVAKNIQYF.

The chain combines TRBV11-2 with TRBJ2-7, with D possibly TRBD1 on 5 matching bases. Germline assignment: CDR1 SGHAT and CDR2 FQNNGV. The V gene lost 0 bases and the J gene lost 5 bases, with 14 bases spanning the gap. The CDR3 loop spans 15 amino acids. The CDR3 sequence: CASSLDRSPGNEQYF. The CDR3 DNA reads TGTGCCAGCAGCTTAGATCGATCACCAGGGAACGAGCAGTACTTC.

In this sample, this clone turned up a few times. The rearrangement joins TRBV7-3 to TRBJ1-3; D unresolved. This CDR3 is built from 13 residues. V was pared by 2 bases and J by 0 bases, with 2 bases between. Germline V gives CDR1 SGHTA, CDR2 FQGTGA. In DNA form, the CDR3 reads TGTGCCAGCAGCTTAGGCTCTGGAAACACCATATATTTT. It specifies CASSLGSGNTIYF.

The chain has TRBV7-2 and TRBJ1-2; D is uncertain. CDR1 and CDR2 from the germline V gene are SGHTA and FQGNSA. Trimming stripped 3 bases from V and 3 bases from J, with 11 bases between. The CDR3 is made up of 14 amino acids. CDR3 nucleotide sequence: TGTGCCAGCAGCTTGTCTAACCAATACTATGGCTACACCTTC. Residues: CASSLSNQYYGYTF.